This T cell receptor (beta chain) stems from a study of graft-versus-host responses after intestinal transplantation. Regarding this clone: The antigen is not known.

The CDR3 runs to 12 residues. V was cut by 5 bases and J by 2 bases, with 3 bases left in between. Germline V gives CDR1 PRHDT, CDR2 FYEKMQ (reference sequence). Clones were sequenced by immunoSEQ multiplex PCR, and TCRdb holds only the in-frame ones, with some missing. This table holds around 100,000 clones, over 85% found once. The genes are TRBV13 and TRBJ2-2; D remains unclear. The clonotype originates from a human donor who received an intestinal transplant. The sample in question was unstimulated CD8+ T cells sorted from spleen or lymph node cells, obtained before intestinal transplant. This CDR3 reads CASSLNTGELFF. CDR3 coding DNA: TGTGCCAGCAGCCTAAACACCGGGGAGCTGTTTTTT.